This TCR beta chain came from a study of CD8+ T cells in alopecia areata. Study results and caveats: Having one nonresponder leaves uncertain how baseline CD8+ expansion relates to response.

The treatment here: oral pan-JAK inhibitor, 5-10 mg twice daily. Following extraction, RNA underwent reverse transcription to cDNA, which served as the sequencing template. Profiled with immunoSEQ multiplex PCR; TCRdb holds only in-frame clones, not every one. The sample lists approximately 160,000 clones, approximately 57% occurring once. The CDR3 loop spans 11 amino acids. V was trimmed by 4 bases and J by 4 bases, leaving 4 bases between them. In germline, CDR1 is SGHTA, CDR2 FQGNSA. As to this clone: Its antigen is currently unknown.

The source is a human donor with alopecia areata. This chain connects TRBV7-2 to TRBJ2-5; D uncertain. This material consisted of CD4+ T cells sorted from blood, taken at week 24, from a patient treated with tofacitinib. Here the CDR3 DNA reads TGTGCCAGCAGCTCTTTAGAGACCCAGTACTTC. It yields the protein CASSSLETQYF.